This T cell receptor beta chain was recorded in a study of control samples from healthy donors and cancer patients. Produced via immunoSEQ multiplex PCR; TCRdb's table is partial and in-frame only. The sample shows 390,000 or so clones, 75% to 95% of them seen only once. The CDR3 is 13 residues long. Germline assignment: CDR1 LGHDT and CDR2 YNNKEL (reference sequence). The V and J ends lost 3 bases and 1 base respectively, with 6 bases between them. The sample consisted of PBMCs. This chain connects TRBV3-1 (or the pseudogene TRBV3-2) to TRBJ1-1; D not resolved. This clonotype was obtained from a man in his forties with head and neck cancer. This CDR3 is CASSQGQNTEAFF. The CDR3 nucleotides are TGTGCCAGCAGCCAGGGCCAGAACACTGAAGCTTTCTTT.